A single sample is the source of the 27 T cell receptor beta chains below, sequenced in a study of blood T cell repertoires in COVID-19. The method was immunoSEQ multiplex PCR; TCRdb's version includes in-frame clones alone and lacks a portion of them. This sample has more than 150,000 clones; about four fifths occur once, and the top ten carry roughly an eighth. Sequencing input: peripheral blood. The receptors shown here come from an elderly woman with COVID-19, enrolled during active disease.

The V and J genes are TRBV2 and TRBJ2-2, with 12 bases matching TRBD2. Germline CDR1 and CDR2: SNHLY and FYNNEI. This CDR3 region has 16 residues. Unmatched junction bases numbered 7, after V lost 6 bases and J lost 5 bases. The CDR3 nucleotides read TGTGCCAGCAGGGCGACTAGCGGGAGTGGGACCGGGGAGCTGTTTTTT. Amino acids: CASRATSGSGTGELFF. The full variable domain, completed using reference TRBV2 and TRBJ2-2, is EPEVTQTPSHQVTQMGQEVILRCVPISNHLYFYWYRQILGQKVEFLVSFYNNEISEKSEIFDDQFSVERPDGSNFTLKIRSTKLEDSAMYFCASRATSGSGTGELFFGEGSRLTVL.

The chain uses TRBV28 and TRBJ1-1; possibly TRBD1 for D (5 bases). Germline lookup yields CDR1 MDHEN and CDR2 SYDVKM. Trimming cost V 2 bases and J 1 base, with 11 bases left between them. This CDR3 is 15 amino acids long. CDR3 region: CASSLNGGWNTEAFF. In DNA form, the CDR3 reads TGTGCCAGCAGTTTAAATGGGGGGTGGAACACTGAAGCTTTCTTT.

This clone was seen just once. The rearrangement links TRBV2 to TRBJ2-7; the match to TRBD2 covers 7 bases. CDR1 SNHLY and CDR2 FYNNEI come from the germline V gene. The CDR3 runs to 14 residues. V shed 8 bases, J shed 1 base, and the junction held 8 bases outside the gene matches. CDR3 loop: CASGAQRGSYEQYF. CDR3 nucleotide sequence: TGTGCCAGCGGGGCTCAGCGGGGTTCCTACGAGCAGTACTTC.

The DNA of the CDR3 is TGTGCCACCAGCAGAGAGGGAGGGGGTGAAAAACTGTTTTTT. It codes for CATSREGGGEKLFF. This chain links TRBV15 with TRBJ1-4; tentative D call: TRBD1 (6 bases). Trimming left V 0 bases short and J 7 bases short, with 9 bases between. The CDR3 consists of 14 residues. Germline V gene data show CDR1 as LNHNV and CDR2 as YYDKDF (reference sequence).

The chain recombines TRBV4-1 with TRBJ1-2; 9 bases map to TRBD1. Germline V gene sequence: CDR1 MGHRA, CDR2 YSYEKL. The ends lost 1 base at V and 8 bases at J; junction bases unmatched: 11. This CDR3 comprises 16 residues. The CDR3, as DNA: TGCGCCAGCAGCCAAGGTCGGACAGGGGAAGTCGGAGGCTACACCTTC. Protein sequence: CASSQGRTGEVGGYTF.

The gene calls are TRBV19 and TRBJ1-6, with 9 bases that match TRBD1. Germline values: CDR1 LNHDA, CDR2 SQIVND (reference sequence). The CDR3 contains 17 residues. The junction had 5 bases not matched to a gene; V was cut back by 0 bases and J by 5 bases. CDR3 DNA: TGTGCCAGTAGTATAGAGGGACAGGGAAACGATAATTCACCCCTCCACTTT. Translation: CASSIEGQGNDNSPLHF.

The chain recombines TRBV18 with TRBJ1-5; D might be TRBD1 (6 bases). Trimming cost V 3 bases and J 1 base, with 7 bases left between them. Germline loops: CDR1 KGHSH, CDR2 LQKENI. CDR3 length: 14 amino acids. CDR3 nucleotide sequence: TGTGCCAGCTCACCTGGACAGAGCAATCAGCCCCAGCATTTT. This sequence encodes CASSPGQSNQPQHF.

The chain combines TRBV27 with TRBJ1-2; no clear D gene. CDR3 length equals 13 residues. From germline, CDR1 is MNHEY and CDR2 SMNVEV (reference sequence). Trimming cost V 6 bases and J 3 bases, with 11 bases left between them. CDR3 loop: CASRSPLDYGYTF. DNA of the CDR3: TGTGCCAGCAGAAGCCCCCTTGACTATGGCTACACCTTC.

The CDR3 region is CASSLTASSYNSPLHF. The CDR3 coding sequence is TGTGCCAGCAGTTTAACCGCGAGCTCCTATAATTCACCCCTCCACTTT. The chain recombines TRBV27 with TRBJ1-6; D is unclear. The CDR3 has 16 residues. The V gene lost 2 bases and the J gene lost 0 bases, with 8 bases spanning the gap. Per the germline V gene, CDR1 is MNHEY and CDR2 is SMNVEV (reference sequence).

The chain carries TRBV3-1 (or the pseudogene TRBV3-2) and TRBJ2-1, with TRBD1 matching 11 bases. The CDR3 runs 15 residues. Looked up from germline, CDR1 is LGHDT and CDR2 is YNNKEL (reference sequence). The V segment lost 5 bases and the J segment 8 bases; nucleotides outside the gene matches: 8. CDR3 protein: CASSSGTGGRDEQFF. The CDR3, as DNA: TGTGCCAGCAGCTCAGGGACAGGGGGTAGGGATGAGCAGTTCTTC.

The gene calls are TRBV4-1 and TRBJ2-5, with D perhaps TRBD2 (6 bases). The length of the CDR3 is 18 residues. V lost 0 bases, J lost 0 bases, and 17 bases lay in between. Germline V lookup: CDR1 MGHRA, CDR2 YSYEKL. The CDR3 loop is CASSQEPTGTGDQETQYF. The CDR3 coding sequence is TGCGCCAGCAGCCAAGAACCCACAGGAACGGGGGACCAAGAGACCCAGTACTTC.

The genes are TRBV5-1 and TRBJ1-3, with 9 bases identical to TRBD1. The length of the CDR3 is 15 residues. Germline-derived CDR1 and CDR2 are SGHRS and YFSETQ. V lost 1 base and J lost 4; bases outside the gene matches: 3. The CDR3 coding sequence is TGCGCCAGCAGCTTGCGGACAGGGGACGGAAACACCATATATTTT. Its protein is CASSLRTGDGNTIYF.

The chain has TRBV5-1 and TRBJ2-1, with D possibly matching TRBD2 (6 bases). The germline V gene has CDR1 SGHRS and CDR2 YFSETQ. V was pared by 2 bases and J by 4 bases, with 13 bases between. CDR3 size: 15 residues. The DNA for the CDR3 is TGCGCCAGCAGCTTCGGGGGAACACCGTACAATGAGCAGTTCTTC. Translating gives CASSFGGTPYNEQFF.

This clone came up once. The chain uses TRBV6-5 and TRBJ1-1; D not certain. V was pared by 5 bases and J by 5 bases, with 18 bases between. CDR1 MNHEY and CDR2 SVGAGI come from the germline V gene. The CDR3 extends over 15 amino acids. Here the CDR3 DNA reads TGTGCCAGCAGTCCATCCGCGGGAGGGTATACTGAAGCTTTCTTT. Translation: CASSPSAGGYTEAFF.

This sequence joins TRBV5-1 and TRBJ1-1; unclear D gene. CDR3 length: 12 residues. The V end was cut by 3 bases, the J end by 1 base, with 4 bases between. Germline V lookup: CDR1 SGHRS, CDR2 YFSETQ. As DNA, the CDR3 is TGCGCCAGCAGCTCATCGAACACTGAAGCTTTCTTT. Encoded protein: CASSSSNTEAFF.

The chain joins TRBV5-1 to TRBJ2-3; TRBD1 aligns across 8 bases. This CDR3 comprises 16 residues. With 0 bases clipped from V and 3 bases from J, the junction kept 6 bases outside the gene matches. Germline V gene data show CDR1 as SGHRS and CDR2 as YFSETQ. In DNA, the CDR3 is TGCGCCAGCAGCTTGGGCGGGCAGGGGGCAACAGATACGCAGTATTTT. Translated, it gives CASSLGGQGATDTQYF.

The rearrangement uses TRBV29-1 and TRBJ1-1; D is uncertain. CDR3 length equals 12 residues. Trimming cost V 7 bases and J 1 base, with 10 bases left between them. From germline, CDR1 is SQVTM and CDR2 ANQGSEA. CDR3 in DNA: TGCAGCGCCGGAGGCCCGAACACTGAAGCTTTCTTT. It specifies CSAGGPNTEAFF.

This chain joins TRBV4-2 and TRBJ2-5; 7 nucleotides agree with TRBD1. Germline lookup yields CDR1 LGHNA and CDR2 YNFKEQ. The CDR3 sequence is 15 residues long. The ends lost 0 bases at V and 5 bases at J; junction bases unmatched: 6. The CDR3 sequence is CASSQERGQGETQYF. The CDR3, as DNA: TGTGCCAGCAGCCAAGAGAGGGGGCAGGGTGAGACCCAGTACTTC.

The gene calls are TRBV27 and TRBJ1-2; no definite D call. Germline CDR1 is MNHEY and CDR2 is SMNVEV (reference sequence). The CDR3 is made up of 13 amino acids. V was trimmed by 0 bases and J by 8 bases, leaving 10 bases between them. CDR3 sequence (DNA): TGTGCCAGCAGTTTATCTTTACCGGGGGGCTACACCTTC. This translates into CASSLSLPGGYTF.

CDR3 sequence (DNA): TGTGCCAGTAGTATAGAAATAGCCGGACCAGGGGATCAGCCCCAGCATTTT. As protein: CASSIEIAGPGDQPQHF. J is TRBJ1-5 and V is TRBV19; TRBD1 might be the D (6 bases). V lost 0 bases and J 5 bases, leaving 17 bases between the germline ends. This CDR3 has 17 amino acids. The germline V gene has CDR1 LNHDA and CDR2 SQIVND (reference sequence). Together with reference TRBV19 and TRBJ1-5, the CDR3 gives the full variable domain: DGGITQSPKYLFRKEGQNVTLSCEQNLNHDAMYWYRQDPGQGLRLIYYSQIVNDFQKGDIAEGYSVSREKKESFPLTVTSAQKNPTAFYLCASSIEIAGPGDQPQHFGDGTRLSIL.

In this sample, this clone turned up once. DNA of the CDR3: TGCAGTGCTAGTCTCCCTCAGGATGAAAAACTGTTTTTT. As protein: CSASLPQDEKLFF. This chain uses TRBV20-1 with TRBJ1-4; no clear D gene. CDR1 and CDR2 (germline): DFQATT, SNEGSKA (reference sequence). The CDR3 is 13 residues long. V lost 3 bases, J lost 6 bases, and 11 bases lay in between.

This chain uses TRBV6-5 with TRBJ2-5, with D hard to call. With 4 bases removed from V and 2 bases from J, the gap between germline ends came to 5 bases. Per the germline V gene, CDR1 is MNHEY and CDR2 is SVGAGI. The CDR3 extends over 12 amino acids. The CDR3 reads CASSSSQETQYF. The CDR3 DNA follows: TGTGCCAGCAGTTCGTCTCAAGAGACCCAGTACTTC.

This clone is a singleton in its sample. The genes are TRBV4-1 and TRBJ2-3, with D tentatively TRBD1 (5 bases). The germline V gene has CDR1 MGHRA and CDR2 YSYEKL. The CDR3 runs to 14 residues. Trimming removed 4 bases from V and 4 bases from J, with 12 bases in between. The CDR3 nucleotides are TGCGCCAGCAGCCGCGACAGCTTCGCAGATACGCAGTATTTT. As protein: CASSRDSFADTQYF.

In the case of this clone: A much bigger clone sits one base away, suggesting this may be a read error. V gene TRBV2 combines with J gene TRBJ1-2; 11 nucleotides agree with TRBD1. This CDR3 spans 15 amino acids. Germline trimming cut 5 bases from V and 2 bases from J; bases unmatched to any gene: 4. Germline loops: CDR1 SNHLY, CDR2 FYNNEI. CDR3 nucleotides: TGTGCCAGCAGTCAATGGACAGGGGGCAACTATGGCTACACCTTC. Translation: CASSQWTGGNYGYTF.

The chain employs TRBV7-9 and TRBJ2-2; the D gene is possibly TRBD1 (5 bases). Trimming took off 4 bases at V and 3 bases at J, with 15 bases between the two ends. Germline loops: CDR1 SEHNR, CDR2 FQNEAQ (reference sequence). The CDR3 covers 16 residues. The CDR3 loop reads CASSWGPALYTGELFF. The CDR3 DNA reads as TGTGCCAGCAGCTGGGGCCCAGCCCTATACACCGGGGAGCTGTTTTTT. The full variable domain, with the rest looked up from reference TRBV7-9 and TRBJ2-2, is DTGVSQNPRHKITKRGQNVTFRCDPISEHNRLYWYRQTLGQGPEFLTYFQNEAQLEKSRLLSDRFSAERPKGSFSTLEIQRTEQGDSAMYLCASSWGPALYTGELFFGEGSRLTVL.

In its sample, this clone was seen once. This chain links TRBV6-5 with TRBJ1-6, with D unresolved. Trimming shortened V by 2 bases and J by 11 bases, and 10 bases separated the two germline ends. This CDR3 has 13 residues. CDR1 MNHEY and CDR2 SVGAGI come from the germline V gene. DNA of the CDR3: TGTGCCAGCAGTTACGAGGATTTGGCACCCCTCCACTTT. As protein: CASSYEDLAPLHF.

V is TRBV4-1 and J is TRBJ1-3; the D is unclear. Germline loops: CDR1 MGHRA, CDR2 YSYEKL. This CDR3 comprises 14 residues. The V and J ends lost 4 bases and 11 bases respectively, with 18 bases between them. The CDR3, as DNA: TGCGCCAGCAGCCCCGAGGGTCGGGGTGTCGCCATATATTTT. Encoded protein: CASSPEGRGVAIYF.